A selection of T cell receptor beta chains follows, all from one sample in a study of CD8+ T cells in alopecia areata. Produced via immunoSEQ multiplex PCR; TCRdb's table is partial and in-frame only. The sample gives about 270,000 clones, 60% of which show up once; 0.75% to 0.95% is in the top ten. This specimen was CD4+ T cells sorted from blood, taken at week 52, from a patient treated with tofacitinib. The source is a human donor with alopecia areata. The CDR3 runs from the conserved cysteine through the conserved F or W. Each record gives: clone size, J gene, V gene, D gene, CDR3 DNA, CDR3 protein. D genes are given only for firm matches. Rows may omit the clone size; those that give it use once, few, many or a size class.

few	TRBJ1-2	TRBV6-5	NA	TGTGCCAGCAGCTTTACTTCCCGATACTACTATGGCTACACCTTC	CASSFTSRYYYGYTF
few	TRBJ2-2	TRBV4-2	NA	TGTGCCAGCAGCCAGGGGCCCGGGGAGCTGTTTTTT	CASSQGPGELFF
few	TRBJ2-3	TRBV29-1	NA	TGCAGCGTTGAAAGGGGGCGCGGGGCAGATACGCAGTATTTT	CSVERGRGADTQYF
NA	TRBJ1-2	TRBV29-1	TRBD1	TGCAGCGTTGGGACAGGGGGCTATGGCTACACCTTC	CSVGTGGYGYTF
NA	TRBJ2-1	TRBV7-2	NA	TGTGCCAGCAGCTTCGGACCGCGGGAGCAGTTCTTC	CASSFGPREQFF
NA	TRBJ2-3	TRBV4-1	NA	TGCGCCAGCGGCTGGCGGTCCAGGGGCGGATGGCCAGATACGCAGTATTTT	CASGWRSRGGWPDTQYF
NA	TRBJ2-7	TRBV9	TRBD1	TGTGCCAGCAGCTTTGGACAGGGGACCTACGAGCAGTACTTC	CASSFGQGTYEQYF
NA	TRBJ2-3	TRBV27	TRBD1	TGTGCCAGCAGTTTAAAGGGGGCGGAAACAGATACGCAGTATTTT	CASSLKGAETDTQYF
NA	TRBJ2-3	TRBV29-1	NA	TGCAGCGTTGAAGCCAGGGTGATGGTGTCAGATACGCAGTATTTT	CSVEARVMVSDTQYF
NA	TRBJ2-7	TRBV7-2	NA	TGTGCCAGCAGCTGGGTAGCAGACGAGCAGTACTTC	CASSWVADEQYF
NA	TRBJ2-5	TRBV11-1	NA	TGTGCCAGCGGCTCGGCAGGGCATGAGGCCCAGTACTTC	CASGSAGHEAQYF
NA	TRBJ1-6	TRBV5-1	NA	TGCGCCAGCAGCTCGGATCCCTCGATGGCCTATAATTCACCCCTCCACTTT	CASSSDPSMAYNSPLHF
NA	TRBJ2-3	TRBV29-1	TRBD1	TGCAGCGTTGAGGGGACAGGGGGCACAGATACGCAGTATTTT	CSVEGTGGTDTQYF
NA	TRBJ2-7	TRBV20-1	NA	TGCAGTGCAGCCAGGACTGGAGGGCAGTACTTC	CSAARTGGQYF
NA	TRBJ2-2	TRBV29-1	TRBD1	TGCAGCGTGGGACAGGGTGCCACCGGGGAGCTGTTTTTT	CSVGQGATGELFF
NA	TRBJ1-1	TRBV7-9	NA	TGTGCCAGCAGCCTGAGGTTCGACGGGAACACTGAAGCTTTCTTT	CASSLRFDGNTEAFF
NA	TRBJ2-1	TRBV7-2	TRBD2	TGTGCCAGCAGGAAAGAGGGACTAGCCCTCTACAATGAGCAGTTCTTC	CASRKEGLALYNEQFF
NA	TRBJ1-1	TRBV20-1	NA	TGCAGTGCTCCCCTTCAGGGGCAAGCTTTCTTT	CSAPLQGQAFF
NA	TRBJ1-1	TRBV9	NA	TGTGCCAGCAGCGTAGAGGGGAGGACTGAAGCTTTCTTT	CASSVEGRTEAFF
NA	TRBJ1-2	TRBV7-2	NA	TGTGCCAGCAGCTTAGTGGGGGGTGGCTACACCTTC	CASSLVGGGYTF
NA	TRBJ2-4	TRBV29-1	NA	TGCAGCGTTGAAGATTTAGGGGGGCTGTTCACCATTCAGTACTTC	CSVEDLGGLFTIQYF
NA	TRBJ1-1	TRBV30	NA	TGTGCCTGGAGTGACGGTGACGCTGAAGCTTTCTTT	CAWSDGDAEAFF